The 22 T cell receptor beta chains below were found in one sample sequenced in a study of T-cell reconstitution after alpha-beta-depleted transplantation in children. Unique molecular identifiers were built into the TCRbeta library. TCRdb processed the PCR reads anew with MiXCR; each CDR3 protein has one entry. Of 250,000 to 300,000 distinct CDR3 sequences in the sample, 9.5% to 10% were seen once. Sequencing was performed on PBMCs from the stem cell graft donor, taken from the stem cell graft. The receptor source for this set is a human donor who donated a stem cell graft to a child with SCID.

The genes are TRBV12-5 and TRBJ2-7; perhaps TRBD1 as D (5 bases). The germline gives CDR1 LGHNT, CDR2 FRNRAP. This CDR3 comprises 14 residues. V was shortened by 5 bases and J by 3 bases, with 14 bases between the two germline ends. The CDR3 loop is CASGPDSGNYEQYF. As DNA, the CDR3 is TGTGCTAGTGGTCCAGACAGTGGCAACTACGAGCAGTACTTC.

The CDR3, as DNA: TGTGCCAGCAGTACCGGTATTAAGAACACTGAAGCTTTCTTT. This translates into CASSTGIKNTEAFF. V is TRBV12-3 or TRBV12-4 and J is TRBJ1-1, with unresolved D. The CDR3 is made up of 14 amino acids. The V end lost 5 bases, the J end lost 1 base, and 11 bases lay between the germline ends.

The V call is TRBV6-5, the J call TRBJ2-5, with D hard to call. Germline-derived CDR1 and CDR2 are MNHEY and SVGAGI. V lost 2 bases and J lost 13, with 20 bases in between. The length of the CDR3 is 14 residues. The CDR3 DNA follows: TGTGCCAGCAGTTACGGTGCCCGGACCACGTCTCCGTACTTC. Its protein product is CASSYGARTTSPYF.

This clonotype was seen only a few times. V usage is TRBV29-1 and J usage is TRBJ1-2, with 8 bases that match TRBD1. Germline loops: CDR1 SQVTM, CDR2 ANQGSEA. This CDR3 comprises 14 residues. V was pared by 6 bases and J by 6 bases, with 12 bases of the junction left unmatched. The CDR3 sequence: CSVPYLSGGDGYTF. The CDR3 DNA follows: TGCAGCGTGCCCTACCTTTCAGGGGGCGATGGCTACACCTTC.

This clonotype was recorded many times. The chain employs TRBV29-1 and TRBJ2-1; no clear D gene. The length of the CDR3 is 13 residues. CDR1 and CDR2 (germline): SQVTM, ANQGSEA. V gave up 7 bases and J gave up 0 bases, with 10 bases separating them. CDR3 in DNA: TGCAGCGGGGGATCGAGCTCCTACAATGAGCAGTTCTTC. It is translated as CSGGSSSYNEQFF.

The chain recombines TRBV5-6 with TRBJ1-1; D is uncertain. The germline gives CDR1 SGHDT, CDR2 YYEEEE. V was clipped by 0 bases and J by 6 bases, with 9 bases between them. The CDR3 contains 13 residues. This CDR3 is CASSLVFDAEAFF. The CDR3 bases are TGTGCCAGCAGCTTGGTCTTCGACGCTGAAGCTTTCTTT.

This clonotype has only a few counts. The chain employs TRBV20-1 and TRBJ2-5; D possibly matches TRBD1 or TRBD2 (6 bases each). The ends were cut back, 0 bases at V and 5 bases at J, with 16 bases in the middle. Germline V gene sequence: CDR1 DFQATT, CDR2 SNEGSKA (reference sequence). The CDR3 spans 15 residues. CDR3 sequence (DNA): TGCAGTGCTAGAGATTACAGGGAGGTATCGGAGACCCAGTACTTC. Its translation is CSARDYREVSETQYF.

Here the CDR3 DNA reads TGTGCCAGCAGCTTAAAGCCCCCCGGGACAGGGCGATCAGATACGCAGTATTTT. It is translated as CASSLKPPGTGRSDTQYF. This chain links TRBV11-2 with TRBJ2-3; TRBD1 matches at 9 bases. CDR1 is SGHAT, CDR2 FQNNGV, per germline. The CDR3 consists of 18 residues. Trimming took 2 bases from V and 4 from J; bases not matched to a gene: 13.

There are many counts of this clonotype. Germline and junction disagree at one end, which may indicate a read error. CDR3 region: CASSLGANTGELFF. The CDR3 region has the DNA TGTGCTAGCAGCTTGGGGGCGAACACCGGGGAGCTGTTTTTT. V gene TRBV7-7 combines with J gene TRBJ2-2; D is possibly TRBD1 or TRBD2 (5 bases each). The germline gives CDR1 SSHAT, CDR2 FNYEAQ (reference sequence). The CDR3 loop spans 14 amino acids.

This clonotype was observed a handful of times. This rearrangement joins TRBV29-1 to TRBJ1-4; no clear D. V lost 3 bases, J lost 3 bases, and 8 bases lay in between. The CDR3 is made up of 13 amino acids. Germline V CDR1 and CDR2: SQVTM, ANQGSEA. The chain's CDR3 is CSVEEGANEKLFF. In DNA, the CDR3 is TGCAGCGTTGAGGAGGGAGCTAATGAAAAACTGTTTTTT.

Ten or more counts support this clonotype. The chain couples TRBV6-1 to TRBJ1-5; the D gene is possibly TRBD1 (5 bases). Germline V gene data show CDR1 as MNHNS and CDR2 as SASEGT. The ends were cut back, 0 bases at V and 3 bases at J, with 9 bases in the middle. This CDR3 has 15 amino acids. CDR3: CASSEAAGYNQPQHF. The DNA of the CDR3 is TGTGCCAGCAGTGAAGCGGCAGGGTACAATCAGCCCCAGCATTTT.

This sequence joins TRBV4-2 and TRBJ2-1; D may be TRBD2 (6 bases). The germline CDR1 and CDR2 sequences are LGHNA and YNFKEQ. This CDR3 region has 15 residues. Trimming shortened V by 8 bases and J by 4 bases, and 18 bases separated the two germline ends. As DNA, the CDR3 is TGTGCCAGCGGCCCCGGGGGACCCTATTACAATGAGCAGTTCTTC. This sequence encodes CASGPGGPYYNEQFF.

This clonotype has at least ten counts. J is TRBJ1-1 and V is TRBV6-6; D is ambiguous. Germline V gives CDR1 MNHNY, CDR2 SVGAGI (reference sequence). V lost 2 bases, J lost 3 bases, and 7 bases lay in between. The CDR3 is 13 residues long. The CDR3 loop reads CASSYQLDTEAFF. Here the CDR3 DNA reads TGTGCCAGCAGTTACCAATTGGACACTGAAGCTTTCTTT.

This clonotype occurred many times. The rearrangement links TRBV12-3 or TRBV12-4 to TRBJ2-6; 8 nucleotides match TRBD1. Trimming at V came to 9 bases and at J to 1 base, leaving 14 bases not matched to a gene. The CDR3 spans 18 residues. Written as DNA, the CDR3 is TGTGCCAGTACGCAGGGACAGGCTCGTTTTTCTGGGGCCAACGTCCTGACTTTC. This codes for CASTQGQARFSGANVLTF.

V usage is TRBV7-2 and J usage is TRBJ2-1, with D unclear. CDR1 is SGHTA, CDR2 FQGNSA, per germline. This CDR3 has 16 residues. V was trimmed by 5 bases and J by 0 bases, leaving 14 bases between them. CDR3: CASSLRWAASYNEQFF. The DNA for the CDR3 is TGTGCCAGCAGCCTTCGATGGGCGGCCTCCTACAATGAGCAGTTCTTC.

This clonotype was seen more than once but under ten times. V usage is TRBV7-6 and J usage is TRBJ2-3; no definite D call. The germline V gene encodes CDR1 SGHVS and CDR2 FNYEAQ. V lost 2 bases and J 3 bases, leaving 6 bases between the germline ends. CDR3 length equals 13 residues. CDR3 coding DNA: TGTGCCAGCAGCTTAAACCCGACAGATACGCAGTATTTT. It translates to CASSLNPTDTQYF. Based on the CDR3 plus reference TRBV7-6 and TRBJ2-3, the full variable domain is GAGVSQSPRYKVTKRGQDVALRCDPISGHVSLYWYRQALGQGPEFLTYFNYEAQQDKSGLPNDRFSAERPEGSISTLTIQRTEQRDSAMYRCASSLNPTDTQYFGPGTRLTVL.

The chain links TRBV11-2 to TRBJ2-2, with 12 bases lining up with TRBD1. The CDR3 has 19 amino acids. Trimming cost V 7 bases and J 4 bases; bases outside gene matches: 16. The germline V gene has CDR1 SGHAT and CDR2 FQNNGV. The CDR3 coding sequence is TGTGCCAGCACCCGACCGGGACAGGGGGCATCCCCTATCACCGGGGAGCTGTTTTTT. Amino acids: CASTRPGQGASPITGELFF.

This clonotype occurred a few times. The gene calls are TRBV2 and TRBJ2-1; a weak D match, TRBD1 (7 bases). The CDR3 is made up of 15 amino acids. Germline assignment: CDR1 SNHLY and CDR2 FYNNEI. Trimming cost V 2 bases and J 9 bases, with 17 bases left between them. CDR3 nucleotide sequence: TGTGCCAGCAGTGAACAGGGGGGCCTGGTTGGTGAGCAGTTCTTC. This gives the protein CASSEQGGLVGEQFF.

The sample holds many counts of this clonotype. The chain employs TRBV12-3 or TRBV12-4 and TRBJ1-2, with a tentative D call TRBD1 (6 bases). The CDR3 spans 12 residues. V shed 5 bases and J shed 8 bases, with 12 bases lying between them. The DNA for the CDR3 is TGTGCCAGCAGTACAGGGATGCGGGGCTACACCTTC. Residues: CASSTGMRGYTF.

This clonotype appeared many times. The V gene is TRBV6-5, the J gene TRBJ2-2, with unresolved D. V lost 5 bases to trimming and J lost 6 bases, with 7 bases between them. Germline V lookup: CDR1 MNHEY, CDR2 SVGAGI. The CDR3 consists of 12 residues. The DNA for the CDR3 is TGTGCCAGCAGTGAGTGGGCCGGGGAGCTGTTTTTT. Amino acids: CASSEWAGELFF.

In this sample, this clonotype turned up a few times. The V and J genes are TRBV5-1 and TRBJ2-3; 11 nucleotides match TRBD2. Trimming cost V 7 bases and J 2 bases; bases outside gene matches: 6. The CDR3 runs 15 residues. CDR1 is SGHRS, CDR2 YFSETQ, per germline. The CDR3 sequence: CASRTSGGPTDTQYF. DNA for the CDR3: TGCGCCAGCCGAACTAGCGGGGGACCCACAGATACGCAGTATTTT.

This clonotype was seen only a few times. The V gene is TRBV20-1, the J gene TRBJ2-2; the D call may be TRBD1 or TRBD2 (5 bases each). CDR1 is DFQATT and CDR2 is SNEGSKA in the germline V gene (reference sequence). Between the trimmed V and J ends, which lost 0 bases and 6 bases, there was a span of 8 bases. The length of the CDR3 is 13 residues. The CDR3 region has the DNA TGCAGTGCTAGAGATCTGGGGGCCGGGGAGCTGTTTTTT. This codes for CSARDLGAGELFF.